Below, one T cell receptor (beta chain) is given with its context. Assay: immunoSEQ multiplex PCR; the TCRdb copy retains only in-frame clones and omits some. The sample carries 90,000 to 95,000 clones, almost 95% recorded once. Per the germline V gene, CDR1 is SGHVS and CDR2 is FQNEAQ. The V gene lost 5 bases and the J gene lost 2 bases, with 19 bases spanning the gap. The CDR3 is 16 residues long. This entry belongs to a study of T cell changes during pregnancy in multiple sclerosis. The source was peripheral blood, collected in the third trimester of pregnancy. This receptor was obtained from a female donor with multiple sclerosis, enrolled in a pregnancy study. The chain is built from TRBV7-8 and TRBJ2-7, with TRBD2 as a possible D gene (5 bases). The CDR3 bases are TGTGCCAGCAGCGAAGGGTGGGCGGGCGTCGCCTACGAGCAGTACTTC. Translated, it gives CASSEGWAGVAYEQYF.